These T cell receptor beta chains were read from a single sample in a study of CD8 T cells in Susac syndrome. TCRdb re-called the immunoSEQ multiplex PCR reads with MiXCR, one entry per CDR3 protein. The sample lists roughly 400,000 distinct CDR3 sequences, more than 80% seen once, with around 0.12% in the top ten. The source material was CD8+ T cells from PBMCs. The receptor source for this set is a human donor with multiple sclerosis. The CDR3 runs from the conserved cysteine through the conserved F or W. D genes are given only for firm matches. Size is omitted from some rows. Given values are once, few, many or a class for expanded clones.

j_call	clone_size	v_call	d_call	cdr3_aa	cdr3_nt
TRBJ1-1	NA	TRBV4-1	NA	CASSLIETAEAFF	TGCGCCAGCAGCCTCATCGAGACAGCAGAAGCTTTCTTT
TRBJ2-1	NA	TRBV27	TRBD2	CASSALAGVNYNEQFF	TGTGCCAGCAGTGCCTTAGCGGGAGTAAACTACAATGAGCAGTTCTTC
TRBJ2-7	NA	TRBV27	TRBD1	CASSLSQGDEQYF	TGTGCCAGCAGTTTAAGTCAGGGGGACGAGCAGTACTTC
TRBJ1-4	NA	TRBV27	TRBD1	CASRRTGPNEKLFF	TGTGCCAGCAGGCGGACAGGGCCTAATGAAAAACTGTTTTTT
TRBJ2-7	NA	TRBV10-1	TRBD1	CASSESTGRPEQYF	TGCGCCAGCAGTGAGTCGACAGGGCGACCGGAGCAGTACTTC
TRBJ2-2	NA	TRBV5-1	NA	CASGNRFMDTGELFF	TGCGCCAGCGGCAACAGGTTTATGGACACCGGGGAGCTGTTTTTT
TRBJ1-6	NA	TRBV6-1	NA	CASSAYSGSPLHF	TGTGCCAGCAGTGCCTATTCAGGCTCACCCCTCCACTTT
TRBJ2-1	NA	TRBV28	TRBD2	CASSPRLAAPYNEQFF	TGTGCCAGCAGTCCCAGACTAGCGGCCCCCTACAATGAGCAGTTCTTC
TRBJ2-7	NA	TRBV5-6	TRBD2	CASSSERETYEQYF	TGTGCCAGCAGCTCCGAGCGGGAGACCTACGAGCAGTACTTC
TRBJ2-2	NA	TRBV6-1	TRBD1	CASSADRGITGELFF	TGTGCCAGCAGTGCTGACAGGGGGATCACCGGGGAGCTGTTTTTT
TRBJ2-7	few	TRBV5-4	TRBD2	CASSPGTTLFEQYF	TGTGCCAGCAGCCCTGGGACTACCCTCTTCGAGCAGTACTTC
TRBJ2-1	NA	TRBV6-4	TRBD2	CASSDIAGSVSEQFF	TGTGCCAGCAGTGACATAGCGGGAAGTGTGAGTGAGCAGTTCTTC
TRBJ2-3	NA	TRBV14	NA	CASSPRDRLTTDTQYF	TGTGCCAGCAGCCCACGAGACAGGTTAACGACAGATACGCAGTATTTT
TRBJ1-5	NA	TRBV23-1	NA	CASSRCNQPQHF	TGCGCCAGCAGTCGATGCAATCAGCCCCAGCATTTT